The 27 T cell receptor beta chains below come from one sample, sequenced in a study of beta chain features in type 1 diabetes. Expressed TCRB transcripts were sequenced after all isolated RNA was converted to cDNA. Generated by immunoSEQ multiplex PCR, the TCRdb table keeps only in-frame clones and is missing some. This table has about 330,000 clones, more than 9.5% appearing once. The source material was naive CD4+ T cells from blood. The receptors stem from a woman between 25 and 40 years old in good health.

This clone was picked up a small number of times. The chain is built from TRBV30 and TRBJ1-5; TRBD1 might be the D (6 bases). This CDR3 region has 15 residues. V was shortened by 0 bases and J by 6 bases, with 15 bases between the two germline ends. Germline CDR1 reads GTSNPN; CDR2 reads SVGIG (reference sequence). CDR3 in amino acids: CAWSVRGGPTQPQHF. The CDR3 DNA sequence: TGTGCCTGGAGTGTACGGGGGGGCCCTACTCAGCCCCAGCATTTT.

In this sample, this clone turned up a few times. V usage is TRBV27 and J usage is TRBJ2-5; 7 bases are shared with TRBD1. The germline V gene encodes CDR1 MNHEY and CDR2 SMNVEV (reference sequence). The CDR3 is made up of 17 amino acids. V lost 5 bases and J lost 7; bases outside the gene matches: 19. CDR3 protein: CASSPGLRITGDGTQYF. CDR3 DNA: TGTGCCAGCAGTCCAGGCCTACGGATAACAGGGGATGGGACCCAGTACTTC.

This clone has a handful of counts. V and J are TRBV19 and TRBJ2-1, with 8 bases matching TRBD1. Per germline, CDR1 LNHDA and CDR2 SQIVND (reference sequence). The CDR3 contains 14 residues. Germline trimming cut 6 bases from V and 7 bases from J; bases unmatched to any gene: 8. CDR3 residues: CASSGTGYLNEQFF. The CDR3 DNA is TGTGCCAGTAGCGGGACAGGCTACCTTAATGAGCAGTTCTTC.

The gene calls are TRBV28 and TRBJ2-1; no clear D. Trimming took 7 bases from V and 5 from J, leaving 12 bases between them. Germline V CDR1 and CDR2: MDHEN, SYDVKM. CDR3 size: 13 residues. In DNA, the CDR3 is TGTGCCAGCATGAGGCTAGTTAACAATGAGCAGTTCTTC. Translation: CASMRLVNNEQFF.

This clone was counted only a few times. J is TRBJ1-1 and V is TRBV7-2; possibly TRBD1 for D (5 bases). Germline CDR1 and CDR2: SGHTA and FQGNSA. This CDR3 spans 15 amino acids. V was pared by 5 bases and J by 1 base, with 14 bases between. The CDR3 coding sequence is TGTGCCAGCAGCGTCCAGGGTGGGGAGAACACTGAAGCTTTCTTT. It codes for CASSVQGGENTEAFF.

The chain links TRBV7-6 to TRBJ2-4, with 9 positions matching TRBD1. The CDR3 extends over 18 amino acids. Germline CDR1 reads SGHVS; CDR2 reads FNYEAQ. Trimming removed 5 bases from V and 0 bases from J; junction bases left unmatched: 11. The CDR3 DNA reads TGTGCCAGCAGCCTTGGACAGGGGAAGGGCTTAGCCAAAAACATTCAGTACTTC. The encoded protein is CASSLGQGKGLAKNIQYF.

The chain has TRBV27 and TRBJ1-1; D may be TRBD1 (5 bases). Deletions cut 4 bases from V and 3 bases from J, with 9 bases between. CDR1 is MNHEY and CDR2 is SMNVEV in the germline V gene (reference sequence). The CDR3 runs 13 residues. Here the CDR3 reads CASSSRVDTEAFF. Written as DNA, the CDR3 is TGTGCCAGCAGTTCCAGGGTGGACACTGAAGCTTTCTTT.

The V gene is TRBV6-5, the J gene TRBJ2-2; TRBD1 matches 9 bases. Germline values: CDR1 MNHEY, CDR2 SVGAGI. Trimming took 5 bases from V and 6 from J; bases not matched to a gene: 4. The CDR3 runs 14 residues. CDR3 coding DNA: TGTGCCAGCAGTAGGACAGGGGAGCCCGGGGAGCTGTTTTTT. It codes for CASSRTGEPGELFF.

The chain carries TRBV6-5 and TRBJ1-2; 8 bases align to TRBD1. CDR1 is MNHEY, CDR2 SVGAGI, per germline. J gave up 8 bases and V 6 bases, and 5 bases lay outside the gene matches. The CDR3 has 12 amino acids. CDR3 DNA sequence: TGTGCCAGCAGCCAGGGGGCTCGAGGCTACACCTTC. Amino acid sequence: CASSQGARGYTF.

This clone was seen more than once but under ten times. The CDR3 DNA is TGTGCCAGCAGCCAAGCCGGGGGGGGCGAGACCCGCACAGATACGCAGTATTTT. It translates to CASSQAGGGETRTDTQYF. The chain couples TRBV4-2 to TRBJ2-3; 8 bases line up with TRBD2. The CDR3 loop spans 18 amino acids. Losses at the gene ends were 1 base for V and 1 base for J; bases not matched to a gene: 10. CDR1 and CDR2 from the germline V gene are LGHNA and YNFKEQ.

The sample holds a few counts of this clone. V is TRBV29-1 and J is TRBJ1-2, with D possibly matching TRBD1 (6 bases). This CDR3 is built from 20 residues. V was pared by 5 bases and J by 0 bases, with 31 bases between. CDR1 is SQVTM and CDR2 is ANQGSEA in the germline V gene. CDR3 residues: CSVLQKIGQPRIPTNYGYTF. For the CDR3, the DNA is TGCAGCGTTCTACAGAAGATTGGACAGCCTCGTATCCCGACTAACTATGGCTACACCTTC.

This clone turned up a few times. The CDR3 here is CASSNQPQHF. Written as DNA, the CDR3 is TGTGCCAGCTCGAATCAGCCCCAGCATTTT. This chain links TRBV19 with TRBJ1-5; D ambiguous. This CDR3 has 10 amino acids. V dropped 9 bases and J dropped 4 bases, with 4 bases sitting between them. CDR1 and CDR2 (germline): LNHDA, SQIVND (reference sequence).

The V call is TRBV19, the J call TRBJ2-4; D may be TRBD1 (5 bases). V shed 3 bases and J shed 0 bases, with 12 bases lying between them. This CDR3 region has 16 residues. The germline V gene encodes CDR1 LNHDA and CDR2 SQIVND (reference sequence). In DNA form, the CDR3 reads TGTGCCAGTAGTATTTCCAGGGTCCGAGCCAAAAACATTCAGTACTTC. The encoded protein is CASSISRVRAKNIQYF. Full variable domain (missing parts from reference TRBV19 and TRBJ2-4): DGGITQSPKYLFRKEGQNVTLSCEQNLNHDAMYWYRQDPGQGLRLIYYSQIVNDFQKGDIAEGYSVSREKKESFPLTVTSAQKNPTAFYLCASSISRVRAKNIQYFGAGTRLSVL.

The CDR3 DNA is TGTGCCAGGCACAGGCCAACCTACGAGCAGTACTTC. Translating gives CARHRPTYEQYF. The chain joins TRBV7-9 to TRBJ2-7; maybe TRBD1 (5 bases). This CDR3 region has 12 residues. The germline CDR1 and CDR2 sequences are SEHNR and FQNEAQ (reference sequence). Trimming stripped 9 bases from V and 2 bases from J, with 11 bases between. Full variable domain (missing parts from reference TRBV7-9 and TRBJ2-7): DTGVSQNPRHKITKRGQNVTFRCDPISEHNRLYWYRQTLGQGPEFLTYFQNEAQLEKSRLLSDRFSAERPKGSFSTLEIQRTEQGDSAMYLCARHRPTYEQYFGPGTRLTVT.

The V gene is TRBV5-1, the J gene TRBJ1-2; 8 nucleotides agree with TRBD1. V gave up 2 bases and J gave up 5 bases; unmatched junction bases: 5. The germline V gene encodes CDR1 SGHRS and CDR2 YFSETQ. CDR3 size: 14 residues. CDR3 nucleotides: TGCGCCAGCAGCTTCGGACAGGGACCATATGGCTACACCTTC. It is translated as CASSFGQGPYGYTF.

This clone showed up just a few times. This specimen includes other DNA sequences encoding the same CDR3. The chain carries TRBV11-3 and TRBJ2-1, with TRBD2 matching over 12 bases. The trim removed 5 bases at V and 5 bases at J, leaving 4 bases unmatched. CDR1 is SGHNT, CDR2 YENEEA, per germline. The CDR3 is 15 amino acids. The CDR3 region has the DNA TGTGCCAGCAGCCGCGGACTAGCGGGAAACAATGAGCAGTTCTTC. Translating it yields CASSRGLAGNNEQFF.

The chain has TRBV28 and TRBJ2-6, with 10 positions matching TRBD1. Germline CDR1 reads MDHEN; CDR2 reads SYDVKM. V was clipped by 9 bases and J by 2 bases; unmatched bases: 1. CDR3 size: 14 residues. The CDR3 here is CASGTGAGANVLTF. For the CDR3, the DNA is TGTGCCAGTGGGACAGGGGCTGGGGCCAACGTCCTGACTTTC.

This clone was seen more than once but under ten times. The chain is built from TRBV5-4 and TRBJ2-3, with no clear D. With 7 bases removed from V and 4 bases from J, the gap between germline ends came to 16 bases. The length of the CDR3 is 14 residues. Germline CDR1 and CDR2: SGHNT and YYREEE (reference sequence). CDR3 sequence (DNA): TGTGCCAGCGGATACTTGCAGCGCCCAGATACGCAGTATTTT. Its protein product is CASGYLQRPDTQYF.

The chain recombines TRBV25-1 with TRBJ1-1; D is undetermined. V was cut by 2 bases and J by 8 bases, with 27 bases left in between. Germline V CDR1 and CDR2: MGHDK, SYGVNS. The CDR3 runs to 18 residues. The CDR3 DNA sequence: TGTGCCAGCAGTGAAGGTTTACGGGGTTCACGTAAACAGATGGAAGCTTTCTTT. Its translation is CASSEGLRGSRKQMEAFF.

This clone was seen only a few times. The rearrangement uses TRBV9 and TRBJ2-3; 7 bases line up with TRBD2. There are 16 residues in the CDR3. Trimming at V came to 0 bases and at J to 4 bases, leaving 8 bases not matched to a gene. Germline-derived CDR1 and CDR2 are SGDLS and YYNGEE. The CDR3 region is CASSVVSGSLPDTQYF. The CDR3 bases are TGTGCCAGCAGCGTAGTTAGCGGGTCCCTCCCAGATACGCAGTATTTT. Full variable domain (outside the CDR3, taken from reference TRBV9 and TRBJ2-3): DSGVTQTPKHLITATGQRVTLRCSPRSGDLSVYWYQQSLDQGLQFLIQYYNGEERAKGNILERFSAQQFPDLHSELNLSSLELGDSALYFCASSVVSGSLPDTQYFGPGTRLTVL.

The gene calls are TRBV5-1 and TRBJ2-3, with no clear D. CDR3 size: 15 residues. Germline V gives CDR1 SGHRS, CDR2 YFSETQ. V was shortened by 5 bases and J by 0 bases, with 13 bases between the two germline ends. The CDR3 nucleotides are TGCGCCAGCAGACGCACGGAGAGAAGCACAGATACGCAGTATTTT. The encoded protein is CASRRTERSTDTQYF.

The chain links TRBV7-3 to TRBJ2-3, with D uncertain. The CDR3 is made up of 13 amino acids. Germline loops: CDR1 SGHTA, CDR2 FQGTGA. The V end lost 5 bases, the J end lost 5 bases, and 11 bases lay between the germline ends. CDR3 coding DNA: TGTGCCAGCAGCGCTCCTAGTGAAGATACGCAGTATTTT. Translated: CASSAPSEDTQYF.

This CDR3 is CASSLNRGSQETQYF. DNA for the CDR3: TGTGCCAGCAGCTTAAACAGGGGAAGCCAAGAGACCCAGTACTTC. This chain links TRBV7-8 with TRBJ2-5; 7 bases fit TRBD1. Germline V gene lookup returns CDR1 SGHVS and CDR2 FQNEAQ. Trimming at V came to 2 bases and at J to 1 base, leaving 4 bases not matched to a gene. This CDR3 contains 15 residues.

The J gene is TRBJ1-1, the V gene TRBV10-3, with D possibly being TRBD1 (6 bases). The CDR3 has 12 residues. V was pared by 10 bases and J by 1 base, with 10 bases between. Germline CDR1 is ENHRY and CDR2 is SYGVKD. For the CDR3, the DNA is TGTGCCAGCGGACAGCCGAACACTGAAGCTTTCTTT. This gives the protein CASGQPNTEAFF.

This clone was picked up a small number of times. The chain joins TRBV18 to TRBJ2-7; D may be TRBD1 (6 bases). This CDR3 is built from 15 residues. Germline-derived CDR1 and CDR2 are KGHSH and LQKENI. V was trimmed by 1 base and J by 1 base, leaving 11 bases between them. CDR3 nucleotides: TGTGCCAGCTCACCACTTGGTGGACAGTCCTACGAGCAGTACTTC. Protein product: CASSPLGGQSYEQYF.

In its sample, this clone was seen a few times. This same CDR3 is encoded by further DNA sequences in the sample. CDR3 in DNA: TGTGCCAGCTCACCACCTAGCGGGAACGAGCAGTTCTTC. This translates into CASSPPSGNEQFF. The chain combines TRBV18 with TRBJ2-1; 8 positions match TRBD2. Unmatched junction bases numbered 2, after V lost 0 bases and J lost 10 bases. Germline CDR1 and CDR2: KGHSH and LQKENI. This CDR3 spans 13 amino acids. The full variable domain, with the rest looked up from reference TRBV18 and TRBJ2-1, is NAGVMQNPRHLVRRRGQEARLRCSPMKGHSHVYWYRQLPEEGLKFMVYLQKENIIDESGMPKERFSAEFPKEGPSILRIQQVVRGDSAAYFCASSPPSGNEQFFGPGTRLTVL.

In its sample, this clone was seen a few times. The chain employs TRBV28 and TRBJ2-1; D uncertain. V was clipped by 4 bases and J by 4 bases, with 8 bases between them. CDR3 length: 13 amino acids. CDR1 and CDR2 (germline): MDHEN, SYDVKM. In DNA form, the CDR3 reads TGTGCCAGCAGTTCCTATTTTTACAATGAGCAGTTCTTC. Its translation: CASSSYFYNEQFF.